The clone carrying this TCR beta chain came up a few times. The data were obtained in a study of patients and donors after allogeneic stem cell transplantation. TCRdb called the RT-PCR reads again in MiXCR, with one record for every CDR3 protein. Among over 150,000 distinct CDR3 sequences listed, over 25% were seen once. Germline assignment: CDR1 SQVTM and CDR2 ANQGSEA. V shed 7 bases and J 0 bases; nucleotides not matched to a gene: 7. The CDR3 runs 14 residues. Sample: blood, either unsorted or a sorted T cell fraction (not recorded which). This TCR was sampled from a human donor who was either an allogeneic HSCT recipient or a stem cell or donor lymphocyte infusion donor (not recorded which). It is not recorded whose cells these are; they may come from a transplant donor. This chain joins TRBV29-1 and TRBJ1-1; 8 bases are shared with TRBD1. In nucleotides, the CDR3 is TGCAGCGCCAGGGGGCTACGGGTGAACACTGAAGCTTTCTTT. It specifies CSARGLRVNTEAFF. The full variable domain, its missing parts supplied by reference TRBV29-1 and TRBJ1-1, is SAVISQKPSRDICQRGTSLTIQCQVDSQVTMMFWYRQQPGQSLTLIATANQGSEATYESGFVIDKFPISRPNLTFSTLTVSNMSPEDSSIYLCSARGLRVNTEAFFGQGTRLTVV.